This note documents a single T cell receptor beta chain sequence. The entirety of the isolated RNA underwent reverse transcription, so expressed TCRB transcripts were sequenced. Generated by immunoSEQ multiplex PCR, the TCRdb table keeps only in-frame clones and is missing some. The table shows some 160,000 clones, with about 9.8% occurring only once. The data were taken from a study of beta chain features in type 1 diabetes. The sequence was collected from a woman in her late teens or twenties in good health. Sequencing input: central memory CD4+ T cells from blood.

The CDR3 spells CAWNKGMETQYF. DNA for the CDR3: TGTGCCTGGAATAAGGGGATGGAGACCCAGTACTTC. The chain is built from TRBV30 and TRBJ2-5, with D perhaps TRBD1 (5 bases). This CDR3 has 12 residues. In germline, CDR1 is GTSNPN, CDR2 SVGIG (reference sequence). With 4 bases removed from V and 5 bases from J, the gap between germline ends came to 11 bases. Using reference TRBV30 and TRBJ2-5 for the parts outside the CDR3, the full variable domain is SQTIHQWPATLVQPVGSPLSLECTVEGTSNPNLYWYRQAAGRGLQLLFYSVGIGQISSEVPQNLSASRPQDRQFILSSKKLLLSDSGFYLCAWNKGMETQYFGPGTRLLVL.